This TCR beta chain was identified during a study of shared clonotypes between healthy human individuals. The protocol was immunoSEQ multiplex PCR, while the TCRdb copy is restricted to in-frame clones and leaves out a portion. The repertoire consists of some 2,000,000 clones, with roughly 94% occurring once and the leading ten covering more than 0.1%. The V gene's germline CDR1 is SNHLY and CDR2 FYNNEI. CDR3 length equals 13 residues. The V and J ends lost 6 bases and 2 bases respectively, with 9 bases between them. The study enrolled healthy HIV-negative adults without recent acute infections or vaccinations as donors. Study-level findings and limits: Naive subsets, compared against memory subsets, generally had larger estimated richness values.

Remarks on this clone: The antigen remains undetermined.

This chain joins TRBV2 and TRBJ2-3; D possibly corresponds to TRBD2 (7 bases). This receptor was obtained from a young man in good health. The sequenced material came from naive CD4+ T cells sorted from blood. Subset of the sample: CD45RA+ positively selected. The CDR3 DNA reads as TGTGCCAGCAGGGGGGGGGCCACAGATACGCAGTATTTT. Translated: CASRGGATDTQYF.